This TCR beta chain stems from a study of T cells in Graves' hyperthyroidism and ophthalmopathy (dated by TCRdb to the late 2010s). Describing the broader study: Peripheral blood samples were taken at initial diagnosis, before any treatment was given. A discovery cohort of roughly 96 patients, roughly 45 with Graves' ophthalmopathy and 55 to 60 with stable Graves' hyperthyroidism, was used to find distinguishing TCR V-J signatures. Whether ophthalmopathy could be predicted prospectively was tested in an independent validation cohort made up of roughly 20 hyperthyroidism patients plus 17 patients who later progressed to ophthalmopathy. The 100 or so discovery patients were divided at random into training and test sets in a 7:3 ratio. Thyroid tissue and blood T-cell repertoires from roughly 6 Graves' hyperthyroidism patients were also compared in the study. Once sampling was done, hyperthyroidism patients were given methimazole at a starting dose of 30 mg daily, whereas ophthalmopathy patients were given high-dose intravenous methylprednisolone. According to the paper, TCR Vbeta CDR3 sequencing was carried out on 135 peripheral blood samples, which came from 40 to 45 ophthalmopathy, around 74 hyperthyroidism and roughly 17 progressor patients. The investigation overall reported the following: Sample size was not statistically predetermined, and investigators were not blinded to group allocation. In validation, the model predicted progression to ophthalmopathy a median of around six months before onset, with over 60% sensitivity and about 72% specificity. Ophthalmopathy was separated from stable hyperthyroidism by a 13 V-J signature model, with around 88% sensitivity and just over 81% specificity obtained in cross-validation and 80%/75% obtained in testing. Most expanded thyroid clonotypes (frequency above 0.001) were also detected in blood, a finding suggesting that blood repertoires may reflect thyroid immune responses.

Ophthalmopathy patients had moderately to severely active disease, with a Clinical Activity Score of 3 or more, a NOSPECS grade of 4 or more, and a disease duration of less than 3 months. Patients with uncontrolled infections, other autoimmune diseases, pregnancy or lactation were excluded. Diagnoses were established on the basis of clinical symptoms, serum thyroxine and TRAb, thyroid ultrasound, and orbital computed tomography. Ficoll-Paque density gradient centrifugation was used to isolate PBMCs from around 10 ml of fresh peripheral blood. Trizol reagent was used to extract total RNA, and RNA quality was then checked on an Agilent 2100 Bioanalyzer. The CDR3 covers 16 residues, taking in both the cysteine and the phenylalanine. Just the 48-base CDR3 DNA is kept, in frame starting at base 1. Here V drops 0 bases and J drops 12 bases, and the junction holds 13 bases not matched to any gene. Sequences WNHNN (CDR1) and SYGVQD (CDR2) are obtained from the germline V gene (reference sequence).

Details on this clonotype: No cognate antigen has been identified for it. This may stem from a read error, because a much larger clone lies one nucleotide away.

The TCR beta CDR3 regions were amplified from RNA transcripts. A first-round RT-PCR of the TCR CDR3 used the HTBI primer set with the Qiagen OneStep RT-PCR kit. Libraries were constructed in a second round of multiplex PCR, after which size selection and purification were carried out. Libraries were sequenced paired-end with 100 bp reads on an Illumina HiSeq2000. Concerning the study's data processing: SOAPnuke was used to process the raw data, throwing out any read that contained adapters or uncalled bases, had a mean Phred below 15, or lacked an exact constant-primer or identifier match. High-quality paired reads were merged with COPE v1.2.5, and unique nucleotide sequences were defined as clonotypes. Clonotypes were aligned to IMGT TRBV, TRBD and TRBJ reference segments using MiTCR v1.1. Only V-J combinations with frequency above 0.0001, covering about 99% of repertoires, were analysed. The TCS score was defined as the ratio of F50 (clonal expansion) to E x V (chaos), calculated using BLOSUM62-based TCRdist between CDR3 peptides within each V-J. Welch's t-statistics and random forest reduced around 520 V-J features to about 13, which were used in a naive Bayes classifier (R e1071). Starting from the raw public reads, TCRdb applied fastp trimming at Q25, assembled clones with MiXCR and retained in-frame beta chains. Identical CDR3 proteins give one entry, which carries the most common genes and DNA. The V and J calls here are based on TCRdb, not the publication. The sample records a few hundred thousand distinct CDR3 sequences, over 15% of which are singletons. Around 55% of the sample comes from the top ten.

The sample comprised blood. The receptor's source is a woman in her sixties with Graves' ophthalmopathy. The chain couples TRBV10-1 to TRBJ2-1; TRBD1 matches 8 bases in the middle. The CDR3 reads CASSESGGQAHSGQFF. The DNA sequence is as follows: TGCGCCAGCAGTGAGTCGGGGGGACAGGCCCACTCAGGGCAGTTCTTC.